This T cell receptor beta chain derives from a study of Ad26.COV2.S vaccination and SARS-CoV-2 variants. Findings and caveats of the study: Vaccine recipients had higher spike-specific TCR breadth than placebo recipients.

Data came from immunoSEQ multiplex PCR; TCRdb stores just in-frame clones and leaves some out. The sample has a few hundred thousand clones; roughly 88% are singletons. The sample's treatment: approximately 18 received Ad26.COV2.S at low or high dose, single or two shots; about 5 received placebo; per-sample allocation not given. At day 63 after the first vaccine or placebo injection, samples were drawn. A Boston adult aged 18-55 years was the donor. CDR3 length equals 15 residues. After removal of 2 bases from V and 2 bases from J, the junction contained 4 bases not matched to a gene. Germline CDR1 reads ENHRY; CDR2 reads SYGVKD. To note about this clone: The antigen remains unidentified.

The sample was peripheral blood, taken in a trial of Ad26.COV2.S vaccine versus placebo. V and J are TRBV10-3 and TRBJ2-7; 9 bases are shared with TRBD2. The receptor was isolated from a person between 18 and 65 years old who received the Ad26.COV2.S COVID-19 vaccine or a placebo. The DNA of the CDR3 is TGTGCCATCAGTGAGGCGGGGGGGCTTACCTACGAGCAGTACTTC. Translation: CAISEAGGLTYEQYF.